Below are 12 T cell receptor beta chains sequenced from a single sample in a study of T cell changes during pregnancy in multiple sclerosis. This table comes from immunoSEQ multiplex PCR, and its TCRdb copy is limited to in-frame clones, with some not included. The sample yields around 62,000 clones, around 93% seen once. The sequences come from CD8+ T cells from peripheral blood mononuclear cells, collected in the second trimester of pregnancy. The receptors here all came from a female donor with multiple sclerosis, enrolled in a pregnancy study.

The rearrangement links TRBV5-4 to TRBJ1-1, with 9 bases fitting TRBD1. Germline V gives CDR1 SGHNT, CDR2 YYREEE (reference sequence). Losses at the gene ends were 6 bases for V and 4 bases for J; bases not matched to a gene: 7. The CDR3 consists of 14 residues. CDR3 residues: CASTFTGGGTEAFF. As DNA, the CDR3 is TGTGCCAGCACCTTTACAGGGGGCGGCACTGAAGCTTTCTTT.

The V and J genes are TRBV11-2 and TRBJ2-1, with a weak D call TRBD2 (6 bases). CDR1 is SGHAT and CDR2 is FQNNGV in the germline V gene. Trimming removed 4 bases at V and 6 bases at J, with 10 bases between. This CDR3 comprises 13 residues. This chain's CDR3 is CASSWGLSNEQFF. CDR3 DNA sequence: TGTGCCAGCAGCTGGGGACTTTCCAATGAGCAGTTCTTC.

J is TRBJ2-7 and V is TRBV28; possible D gene TRBD1, 8 bases. Trimming left V 5 bases short and J 4 bases short, with 15 bases between. Germline V gene data show CDR1 as MDHEN and CDR2 as SYDVKM. The CDR3 is 14 amino acids. The CDR3 sequence is CASSLYRGGYEQYF. CDR3 coding DNA: TGTGCCAGCAGTCTATACAGGGGGGGGTACGAGCAGTACTTC. Together with reference TRBV28 and TRBJ2-7, the CDR3 gives the full variable domain: DVKVTQSSRYLVKRTGEKVFLECVQDMDHENMFWYRQDPGLGLRLIYFSYDVKMKEKGDIPEGYSVSREKKERFSLILESASTNQTSMYLCASSLYRGGYEQYFGPGTRLTVT.

The rearrangement uses TRBV7-6 and TRBJ1-1, with D tentatively TRBD1 (6 bases). Per the germline V gene, CDR1 is SGHVS and CDR2 is FNYEAQ. The CDR3 is made up of 15 amino acids. V gave up 5 bases and J gave up 1 base, with 14 bases separating them. The CDR3 reads CASSQETGTNTEAFF. CDR3 sequence (DNA): TGTGCCAGCAGCCAAGAAACAGGGACGAACACTGAAGCTTTCTTT.

The chain recombines TRBV5-4 with TRBJ2-7, with D perhaps matching TRBD2 (6 bases). The CDR3 spans 14 residues. The ends were cut back, 4 bases at V and 2 bases at J, with 13 bases in the middle. The germline V gene has CDR1 SGHNT and CDR2 YYREEE (reference sequence). The CDR3 DNA reads TGTGCCAGCAGCCCGGGGGTTTTGACCTACGAGCAGTACTTC. Residues: CASSPGVLTYEQYF.

This chain links TRBV4-2 with TRBJ1-4; 9 bases map to TRBD1. The germline V gene encodes CDR1 LGHNA and CDR2 YNFKEQ. V shed 0 bases and J 2 bases; nucleotides not matched to a gene: 7. The CDR3 has 18 residues. CDR3 protein: CASSQDGPQGATNEKLFF. The CDR3 DNA is TGTGCCAGCAGCCAAGATGGGCCACAGGGGGCGACTAATGAAAAACTGTTTTTT.

This chain connects TRBV6-6 to TRBJ1-1, with TRBD1 matching 8 bases. Germline assignment: CDR1 MNHNY and CDR2 SVGAGI (reference sequence). V was pared by 2 bases and J by 4 bases, with 3 bases of the junction left unmatched. There are 14 residues in the CDR3. CDR3 coding DNA: TGTGCCAGCAGTTACGGACAGGGAGGCACTGAAGCTTTCTTT. Amino acid sequence: CASSYGQGGTEAFF.

The chain couples TRBV27 to TRBJ2-6, with D perhaps matching TRBD1 (6 bases). Germline-derived CDR1 and CDR2 are MNHEY and SMNVEV (reference sequence). V lost 6 bases and J 1 base, leaving 7 bases between the germline ends. CDR3 length equals 14 residues. In DNA, the CDR3 is TGTGCCAGCAGCAGGGGTTCTGGGGCCAACGTCCTGACTTTC. Translated: CASSRGSGANVLTF.

This sequence joins TRBV6-1 and TRBJ2-7, with TRBD1 matching over 8 bases. J was trimmed by 5 bases and V by 6 bases; bases with no gene match: 9. Germline V gives CDR1 MNHNS, CDR2 SASEGT. The CDR3 runs 14 residues. The CDR3, as DNA: TGTGCCAGCAGCGGACAGGGTGAAGTCGACGAGCAGTACTTC. This encodes CASSGQGEVDEQYF.

The V gene is TRBV11-2, the J gene TRBJ2-1; TRBD2 matches at 11 bases. Germline trimming cut 4 bases from V and 7 bases from J; bases unmatched to any gene: 9. The CDR3 loop spans 16 amino acids. Germline CDR1 is SGHAT and CDR2 is FQNNGV. The CDR3 DNA sequence: TGTGCCAGCAGCTCTTTAGCGGGAGGGCCCTTGAATGAGCAGTTCTTC. Protein product: CASSSLAGGPLNEQFF.

The rearrangement links TRBV2 to TRBJ2-7; D gene unclear. This CDR3 comprises 13 residues. Germline CDR1 and CDR2: SNHLY and FYNNEI. V was pared by 4 bases and J by 0 bases, with 7 bases between. CDR3 in DNA: TGTGCCAGCAGTGGAGGTAGCTCCTACGAGCAGTACTTC. Translating gives CASSGGSSYEQYF.

The sample holds one count of this clone. The chain recombines TRBV5-1 with TRBJ2-7; TRBD1 aligns across 9 bases. J gave up 3 bases and V 3 bases, and 4 bases lay outside the gene matches. The CDR3 sequence is 14 residues long. Germline-derived CDR1 and CDR2 are SGHRS and YFSETQ. CDR3 coding DNA: TGCGCCAGCAGCTGGGAGACAGGGGGCTACGAGCAGTACTTC. This encodes CASSWETGGYEQYF.